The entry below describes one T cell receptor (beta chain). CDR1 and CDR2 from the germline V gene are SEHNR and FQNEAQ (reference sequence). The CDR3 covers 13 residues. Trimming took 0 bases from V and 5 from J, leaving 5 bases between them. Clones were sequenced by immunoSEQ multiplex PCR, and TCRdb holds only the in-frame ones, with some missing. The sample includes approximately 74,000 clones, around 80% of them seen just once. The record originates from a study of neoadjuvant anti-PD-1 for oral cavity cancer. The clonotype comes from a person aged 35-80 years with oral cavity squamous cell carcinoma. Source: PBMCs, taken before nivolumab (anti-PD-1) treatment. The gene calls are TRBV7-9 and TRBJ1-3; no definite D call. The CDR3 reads CASSLAGRNTIYF. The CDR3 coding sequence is TGTGCCAGCAGCTTAGCGGGGAGAAACACCATATATTTT. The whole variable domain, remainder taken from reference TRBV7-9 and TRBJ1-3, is DTGVSQNPRHKITKRGQNVTFRCDPISEHNRLYWYRQTLGQGPEFLTYFQNEAQLEKSRLLSDRFSAERPKGSFSTLEIQRTEQGDSAMYLCASSLAGRNTIYFGEGSWLTVV.